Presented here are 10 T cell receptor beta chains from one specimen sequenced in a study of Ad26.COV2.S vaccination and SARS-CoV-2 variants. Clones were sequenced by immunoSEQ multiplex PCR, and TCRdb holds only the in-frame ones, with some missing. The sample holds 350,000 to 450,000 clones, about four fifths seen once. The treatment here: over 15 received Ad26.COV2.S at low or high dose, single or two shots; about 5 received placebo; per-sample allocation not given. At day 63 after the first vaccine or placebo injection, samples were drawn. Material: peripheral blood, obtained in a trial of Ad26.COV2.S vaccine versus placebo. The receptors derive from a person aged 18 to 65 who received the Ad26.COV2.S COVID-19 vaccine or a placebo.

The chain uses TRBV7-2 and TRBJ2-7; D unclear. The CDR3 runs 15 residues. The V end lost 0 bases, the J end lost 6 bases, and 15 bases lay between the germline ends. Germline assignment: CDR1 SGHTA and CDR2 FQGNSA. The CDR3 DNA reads TGTGCCAGCAGCTTAGCGCTCTCGAACCCGACCGAGCAGTACTTC. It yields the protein CASSLALSNPTEQYF.

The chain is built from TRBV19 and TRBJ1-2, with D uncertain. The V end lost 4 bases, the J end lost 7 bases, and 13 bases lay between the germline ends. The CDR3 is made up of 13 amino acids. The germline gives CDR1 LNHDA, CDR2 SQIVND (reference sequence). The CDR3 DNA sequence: TGTGCCAGTAGTACCCCACCCAGGTCTGGCTACACCTTC. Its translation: CASSTPPRSGYTF.

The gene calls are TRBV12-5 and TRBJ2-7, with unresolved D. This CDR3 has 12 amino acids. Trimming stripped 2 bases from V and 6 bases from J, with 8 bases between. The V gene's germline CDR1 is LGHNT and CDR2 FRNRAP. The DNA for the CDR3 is TGTGCTAGTGGTTTGTTCCGACTCGAGCAGTACTTC. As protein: CASGLFRLEQYF.

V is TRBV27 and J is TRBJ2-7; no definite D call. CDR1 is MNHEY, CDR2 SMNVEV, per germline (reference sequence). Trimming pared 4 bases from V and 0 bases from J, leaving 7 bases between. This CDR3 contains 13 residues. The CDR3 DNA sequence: TGTGCCAGCAGTTATTCAGTCTCCTACGAGCAGTACTTC. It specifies CASSYSVSYEQYF.

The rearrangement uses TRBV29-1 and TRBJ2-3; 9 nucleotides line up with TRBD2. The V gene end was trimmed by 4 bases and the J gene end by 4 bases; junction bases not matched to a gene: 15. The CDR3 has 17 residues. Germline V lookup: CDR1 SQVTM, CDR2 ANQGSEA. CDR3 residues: CSVGLAGTRARSDTQYF. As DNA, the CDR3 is TGCAGCGTTGGGCTAGCGGGAACTCGGGCCAGGTCAGATACGCAGTATTTT.

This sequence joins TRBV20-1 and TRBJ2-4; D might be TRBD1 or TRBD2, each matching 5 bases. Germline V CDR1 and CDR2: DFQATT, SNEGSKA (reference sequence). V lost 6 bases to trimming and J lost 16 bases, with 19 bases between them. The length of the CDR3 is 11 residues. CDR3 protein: CSADRDGLRYF. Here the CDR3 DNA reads TGCAGTGCGGACCGGGACGGATTAAGATACTTC.

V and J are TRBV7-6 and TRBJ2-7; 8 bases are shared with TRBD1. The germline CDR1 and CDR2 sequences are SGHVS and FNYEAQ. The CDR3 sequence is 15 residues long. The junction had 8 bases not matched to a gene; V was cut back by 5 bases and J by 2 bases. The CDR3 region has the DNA TGTGCCAGCAGCCCGGGACAGGCGATACCCTACGAGCAGTACTTC. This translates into CASSPGQAIPYEQYF.

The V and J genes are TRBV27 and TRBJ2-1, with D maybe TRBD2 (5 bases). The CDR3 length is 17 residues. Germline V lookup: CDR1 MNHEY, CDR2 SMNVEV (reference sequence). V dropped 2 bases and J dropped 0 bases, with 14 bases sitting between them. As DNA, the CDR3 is TGTGCCAGCAGTTTAAGTTATCGGACTGTCTCCTACAATGAGCAGTTCTTC. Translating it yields CASSLSYRTVSYNEQFF.

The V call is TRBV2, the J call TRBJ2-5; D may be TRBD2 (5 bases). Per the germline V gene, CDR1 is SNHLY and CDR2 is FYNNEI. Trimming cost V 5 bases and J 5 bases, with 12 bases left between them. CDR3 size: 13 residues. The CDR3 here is CASSFLARETQYF. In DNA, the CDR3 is TGTGCCAGCAGTTTCCTAGCACGGGAGACCCAGTACTTC.

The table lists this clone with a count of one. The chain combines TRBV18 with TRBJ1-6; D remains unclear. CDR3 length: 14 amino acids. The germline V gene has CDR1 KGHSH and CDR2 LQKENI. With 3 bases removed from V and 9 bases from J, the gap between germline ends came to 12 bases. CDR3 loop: CASSPAPFPSPLHF. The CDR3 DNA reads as TGTGCCAGCTCACCTGCGCCGTTCCCTTCACCCCTCCACTTT. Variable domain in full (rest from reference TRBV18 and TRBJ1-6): NAGVMQNPRHLVRRRGQEARLRCSPMKGHSHVYWYRQLPEEGLKFMVYLQKENIIDESGMPKERFSAEFPKEGPSILRIQQVVRGDSAAYFCASSPAPFPSPLHFGNGTRLTVT.